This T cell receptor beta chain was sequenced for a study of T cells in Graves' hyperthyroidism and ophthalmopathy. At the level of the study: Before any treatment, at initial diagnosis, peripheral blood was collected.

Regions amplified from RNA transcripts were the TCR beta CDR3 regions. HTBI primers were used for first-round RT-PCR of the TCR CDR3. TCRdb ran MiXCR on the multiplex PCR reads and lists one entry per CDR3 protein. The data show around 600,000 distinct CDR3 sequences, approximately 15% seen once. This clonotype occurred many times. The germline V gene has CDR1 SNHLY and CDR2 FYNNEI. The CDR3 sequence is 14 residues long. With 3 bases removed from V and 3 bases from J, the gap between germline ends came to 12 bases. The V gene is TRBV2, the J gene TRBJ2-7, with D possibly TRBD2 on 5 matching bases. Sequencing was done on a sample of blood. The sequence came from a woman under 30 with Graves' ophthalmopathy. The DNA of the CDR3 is TGTGCCAGCAGTGATAACCCTAGCAGCTACGAGCAGTACTTC. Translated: CASSDNPSSYEQYF. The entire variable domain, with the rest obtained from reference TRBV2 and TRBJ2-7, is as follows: EPEVTQTPSHQVTQMGQEVILRCVPISNHLYFYWYRQILGQKVEFLVSFYNNEISEKSEIFDDQFSVERPDGSNFTLKIRSTKLEDSAMYFCASSDNPSSYEQYFGPGTRLTVT.